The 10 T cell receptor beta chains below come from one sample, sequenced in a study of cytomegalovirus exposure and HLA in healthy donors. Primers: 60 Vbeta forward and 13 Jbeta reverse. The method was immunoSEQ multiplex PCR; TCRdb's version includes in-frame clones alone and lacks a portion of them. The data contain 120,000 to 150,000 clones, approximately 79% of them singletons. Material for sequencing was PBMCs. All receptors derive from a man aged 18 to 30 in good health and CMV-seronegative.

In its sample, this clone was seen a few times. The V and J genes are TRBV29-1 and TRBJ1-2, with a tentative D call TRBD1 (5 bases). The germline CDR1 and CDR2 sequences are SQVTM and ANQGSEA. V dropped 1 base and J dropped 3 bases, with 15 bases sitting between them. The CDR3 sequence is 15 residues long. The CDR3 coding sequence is TGCAGCGTTGAAGGAAATCAGGGTTTTGACTATGGCTACACCTTC. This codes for CSVEGNQGFDYGYTF. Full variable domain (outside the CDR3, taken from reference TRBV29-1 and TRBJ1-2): SAVISQKPSRDICQRGTSLTIQCQVDSQVTMMFWYRQQPGQSLTLIATANQGSEATYESGFVIDKFPISRPNLTFSTLTVSNMSPEDSSIYLCSVEGNQGFDYGYTFGSGTRLTVV.

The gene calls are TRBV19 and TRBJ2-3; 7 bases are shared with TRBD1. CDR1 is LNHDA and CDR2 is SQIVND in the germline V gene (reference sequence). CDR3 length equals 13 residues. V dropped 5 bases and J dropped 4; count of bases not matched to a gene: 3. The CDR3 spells CASSRQGADTQYF. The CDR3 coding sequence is TGTGCCAGTAGTCGCCAGGGGGCAGATACGCAGTATTTT. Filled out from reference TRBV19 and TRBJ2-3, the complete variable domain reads DGGITQSPKYLFRKEGQNVTLSCEQNLNHDAMYWYRQDPGQGLRLIYYSQIVNDFQKGDIAEGYSVSREKKESFPLTVTSAQKNPTAFYLCASSRQGADTQYFGPGTRLTVL.

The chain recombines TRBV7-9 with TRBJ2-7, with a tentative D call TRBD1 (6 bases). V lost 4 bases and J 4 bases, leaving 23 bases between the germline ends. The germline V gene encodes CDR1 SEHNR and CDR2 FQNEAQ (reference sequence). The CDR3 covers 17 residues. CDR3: CASSSFGLDRYGYEQYF. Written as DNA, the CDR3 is TGTGCCAGCAGCTCATTCGGCCTCGACAGGTACGGATACGAGCAGTACTTC.

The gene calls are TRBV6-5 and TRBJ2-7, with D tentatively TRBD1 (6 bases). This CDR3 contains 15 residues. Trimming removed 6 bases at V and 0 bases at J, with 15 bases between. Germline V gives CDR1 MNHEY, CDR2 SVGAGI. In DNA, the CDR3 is TGTGCCAGCAGCCCAGGACAGCTGAGCTCCTACGAGCAGTACTTC. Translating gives CASSPGQLSSYEQYF.

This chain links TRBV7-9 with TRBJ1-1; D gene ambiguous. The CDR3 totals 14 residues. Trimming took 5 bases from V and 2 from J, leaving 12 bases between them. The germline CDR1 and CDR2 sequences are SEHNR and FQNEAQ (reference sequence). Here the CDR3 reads CASSHNLKNTEAFF. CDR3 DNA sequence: TGTGCCAGCAGCCATAACTTAAAAAACACTGAAGCTTTCTTT.

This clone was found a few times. The CDR3 reads CASMGGKGPTDTQYF. DNA of the CDR3: TGTGCCAGCATGGGGGGGAAGGGGCCCACAGATACGCAGTATTTT. The rearrangement links TRBV7-9 to TRBJ2-3, with TRBD2 identical over 7 bases. Germline-derived CDR1 and CDR2 are SEHNR and FQNEAQ (reference sequence). This CDR3 spans 15 amino acids. V shed 7 bases, J shed 2 bases, and the junction held 9 bases outside the gene matches.

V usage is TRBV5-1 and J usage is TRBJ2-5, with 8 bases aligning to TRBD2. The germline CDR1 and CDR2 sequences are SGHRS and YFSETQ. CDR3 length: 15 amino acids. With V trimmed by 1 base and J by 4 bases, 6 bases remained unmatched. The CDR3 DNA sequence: TGCGCCAGCAGCTTGTTAGCGGGGAGGAGAGAGACCCAGTACTTC. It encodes CASSLLAGRRETQYF.

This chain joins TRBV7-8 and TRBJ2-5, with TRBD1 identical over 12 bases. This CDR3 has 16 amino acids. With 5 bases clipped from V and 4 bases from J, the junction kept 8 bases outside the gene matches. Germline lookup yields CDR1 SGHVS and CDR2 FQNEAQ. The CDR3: CASSTRDRGPGETQYF. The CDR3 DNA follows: TGTGCCAGCAGCACCCGGGACAGGGGGCCCGGAGAGACCCAGTACTTC.

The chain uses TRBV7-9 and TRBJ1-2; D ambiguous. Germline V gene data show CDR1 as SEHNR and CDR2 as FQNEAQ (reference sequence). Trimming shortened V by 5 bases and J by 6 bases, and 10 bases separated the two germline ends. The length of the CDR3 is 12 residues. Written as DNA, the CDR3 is TGTGCCAGCAGCCCTCCACTAGATGGCTACACCTTC. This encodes CASSPPLDGYTF.

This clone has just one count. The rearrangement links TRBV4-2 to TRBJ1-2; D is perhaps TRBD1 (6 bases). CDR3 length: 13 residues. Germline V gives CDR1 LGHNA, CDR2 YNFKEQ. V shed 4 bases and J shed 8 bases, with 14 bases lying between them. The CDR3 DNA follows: TGTGCCAGCAGCCCGTCCAGGGGACGGGGCTACACCTTC. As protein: CASSPSRGRGYTF.